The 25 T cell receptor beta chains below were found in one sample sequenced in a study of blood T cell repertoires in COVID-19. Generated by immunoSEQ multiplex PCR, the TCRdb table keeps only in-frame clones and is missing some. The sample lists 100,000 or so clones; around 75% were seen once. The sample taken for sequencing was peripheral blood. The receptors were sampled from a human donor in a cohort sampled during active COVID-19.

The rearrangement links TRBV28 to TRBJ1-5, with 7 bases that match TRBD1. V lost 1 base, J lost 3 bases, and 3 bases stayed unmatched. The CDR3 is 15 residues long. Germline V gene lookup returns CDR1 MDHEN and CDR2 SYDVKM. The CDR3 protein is CASSLLGQPNQPQHF. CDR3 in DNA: TGTGCCAGCAGTTTATTGGGACAGCCCAATCAGCCCCAGCATTTT.

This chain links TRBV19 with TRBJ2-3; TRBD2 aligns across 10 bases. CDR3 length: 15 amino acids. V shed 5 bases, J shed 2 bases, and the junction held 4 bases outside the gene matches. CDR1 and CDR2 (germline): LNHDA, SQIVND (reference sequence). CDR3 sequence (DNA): TGTGCCAGTAGTGAGAGCGGGAGGGTCACAGATACGCAGTATTTT. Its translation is CASSESGRVTDTQYF.

The CDR3 DNA reads as TGTGCCACCGAGGGGGGGGTTAGGACAGATACGCAGTATTTT. This sequence encodes CATEGGVRTDTQYF. This sequence joins TRBV28 and TRBJ2-3; D is perhaps TRBD2 (7 bases). V was cut by 10 bases and J by 3 bases, with 17 bases left in between. The CDR3 loop spans 14 amino acids. CDR1 is MDHEN, CDR2 SYDVKM, per germline. Using reference TRBV28 and TRBJ2-3 for the parts outside the CDR3, the full variable domain is DVKVTQSSRYLVKRTGEKVFLECVQDMDHENMFWYRQDPGLGLRLIYFSYDVKMKEKGDIPEGYSVSREKKERFSLILESASTNQTSMYLCATEGGVRTDTQYFGPGTRLTVL.

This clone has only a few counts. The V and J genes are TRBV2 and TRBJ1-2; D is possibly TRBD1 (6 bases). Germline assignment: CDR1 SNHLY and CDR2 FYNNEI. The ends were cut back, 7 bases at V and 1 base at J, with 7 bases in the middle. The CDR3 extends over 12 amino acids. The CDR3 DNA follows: TGTGCCAGCAAGGGGGATAACTATGGCTACACCTTC. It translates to CASKGDNYGYTF. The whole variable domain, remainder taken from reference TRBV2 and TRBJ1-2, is EPEVTQTPSHQVTQMGQEVILRCVPISNHLYFYWYRQILGQKVEFLVSFYNNEISEKSEIFDDQFSVERPDGSNFTLKIRSTKLEDSAMYFCASKGDNYGYTFGSGTRLTVV.

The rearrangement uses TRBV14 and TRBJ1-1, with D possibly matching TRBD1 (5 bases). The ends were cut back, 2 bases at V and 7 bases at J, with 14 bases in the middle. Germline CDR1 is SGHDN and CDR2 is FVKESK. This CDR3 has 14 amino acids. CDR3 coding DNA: TGTGCCAGCAGCCAACAAGGAGGGGCAAGTGAAGCTTTCTTT. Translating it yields CASSQQGGASEAFF.

In nucleotides, the CDR3 is TGCGCCAGCAGTGGACCACCACTAGCGGGAGGGCCGGACGAGCAGTACTTC. Protein: CASSGPPLAGGPDEQYF. The chain combines TRBV10-1 with TRBJ2-7; 13 bases line up with TRBD2. Trimming took 4 bases from V and 5 from J; bases not matched to a gene: 11. The germline CDR1 and CDR2 sequences are WNHNN and SYGVQD (reference sequence). This CDR3 contains 17 residues.

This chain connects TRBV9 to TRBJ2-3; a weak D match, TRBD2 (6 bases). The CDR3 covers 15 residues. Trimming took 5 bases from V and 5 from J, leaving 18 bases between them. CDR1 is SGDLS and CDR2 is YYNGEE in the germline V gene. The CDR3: CASSVGGREGDTQYF. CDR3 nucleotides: TGTGCCAGCAGTGTCGGAGGGCGGGAAGGAGATACGCAGTATTTT.

The CDR3 DNA is TGTGCCAGCACGGACAGGGGTGACACCGGGGAGCTGTTTTTT. Its protein product is CASTDRGDTGELFF. The chain links TRBV4-2 to TRBJ2-2; 9 bases are a match to TRBD1. This CDR3 is built from 14 residues. The germline V gene encodes CDR1 LGHNA and CDR2 YNFKEQ. J gave up 3 bases and V 7 bases, and 3 bases lay outside the gene matches.

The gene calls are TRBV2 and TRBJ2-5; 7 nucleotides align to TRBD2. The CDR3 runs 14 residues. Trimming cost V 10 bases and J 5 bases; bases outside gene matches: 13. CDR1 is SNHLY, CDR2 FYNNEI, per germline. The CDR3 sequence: CATSSRGSRETQYF. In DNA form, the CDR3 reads TGTGCCACCTCCTCGCGCGGGAGTCGGGAGACCCAGTACTTC.

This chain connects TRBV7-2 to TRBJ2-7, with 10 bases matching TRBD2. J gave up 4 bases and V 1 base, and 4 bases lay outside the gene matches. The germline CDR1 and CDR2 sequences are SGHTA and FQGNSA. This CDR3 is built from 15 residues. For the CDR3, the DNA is TGTGCCAGCAGCTTAGGAGCGGGAGGGGGGTACGAGCAGTACTTC. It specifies CASSLGAGGGYEQYF.

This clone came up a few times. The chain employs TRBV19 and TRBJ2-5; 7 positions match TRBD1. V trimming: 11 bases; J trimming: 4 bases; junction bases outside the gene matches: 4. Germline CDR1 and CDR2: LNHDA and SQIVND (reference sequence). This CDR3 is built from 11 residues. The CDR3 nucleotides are TGTGCCTGCGAGGGGGCAGAGACCCAGTACTTC. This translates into CACEGAETQYF.

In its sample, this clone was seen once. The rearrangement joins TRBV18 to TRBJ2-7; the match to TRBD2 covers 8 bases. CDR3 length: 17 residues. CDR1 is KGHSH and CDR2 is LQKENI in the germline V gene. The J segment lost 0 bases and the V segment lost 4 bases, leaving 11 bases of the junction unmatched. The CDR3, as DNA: TGTGCCAGCTCACGAAGTCTTCCTAGCGGGCTCTCCTACGAGCAGTACTTC. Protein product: CASSRSLPSGLSYEQYF.

CDR3: CASGAGEGGTQYF. As DNA, the CDR3 is TGTGCAAGCGGAGCGGGAGAGGGTGGGACGCAGTATTTT. The chain has TRBV6-5 and TRBJ2-3; 8 positions match TRBD2. Germline-derived CDR1 and CDR2 are MNHEY and SVGAGI. The length of the CDR3 is 13 residues.

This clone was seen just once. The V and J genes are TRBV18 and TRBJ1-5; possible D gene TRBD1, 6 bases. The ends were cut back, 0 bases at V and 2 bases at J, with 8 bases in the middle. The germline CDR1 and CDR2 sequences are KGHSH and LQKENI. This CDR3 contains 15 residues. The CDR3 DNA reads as TGTGCCAGCTCACCACCGTCAGGGGGCAATCAGCCCCAGCATTTT. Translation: CASSPPSGGNQPQHF. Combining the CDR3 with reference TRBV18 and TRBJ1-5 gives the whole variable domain NAGVMQNPRHLVRRRGQEARLRCSPMKGHSHVYWYRQLPEEGLKFMVYLQKENIIDESGMPKERFSAEFPKEGPSILRIQQVVRGDSAAYFCASSPPSGGNQPQHFGDGTRLSIL.

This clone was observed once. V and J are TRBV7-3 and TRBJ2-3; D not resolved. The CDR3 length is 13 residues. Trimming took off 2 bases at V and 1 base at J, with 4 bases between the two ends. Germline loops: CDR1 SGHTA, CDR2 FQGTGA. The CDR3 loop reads CASSLLGTDTQYF. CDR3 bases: TGTGCCAGCAGCTTACTAGGCACAGATACGCAGTATTTT.

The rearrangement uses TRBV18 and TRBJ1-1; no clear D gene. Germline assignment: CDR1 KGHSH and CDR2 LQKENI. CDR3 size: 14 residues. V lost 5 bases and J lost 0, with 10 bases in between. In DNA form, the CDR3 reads TGTGCCAGCTCAATCACAGCTATGAACACTGAAGCTTTCTTT. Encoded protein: CASSITAMNTEAFF.

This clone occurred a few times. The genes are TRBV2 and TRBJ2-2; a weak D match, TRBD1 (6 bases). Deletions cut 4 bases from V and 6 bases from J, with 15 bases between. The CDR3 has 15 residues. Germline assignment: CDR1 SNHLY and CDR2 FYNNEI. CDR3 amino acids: CASSATRDTSGELFF. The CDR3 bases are TGTGCCAGCAGTGCTACCCGGGACACCTCCGGGGAGCTGTTTTTT.

DNA of the CDR3: TGTGCCAGCAACGGGGGACTAGCGGGAGGCGAGCAGTACTTC. Translating gives CASNGGLAGGEQYF. The J gene is TRBJ2-7, the V gene TRBV13; 15 nucleotides agree with TRBD2. Germline assignment: CDR1 PRHDT and CDR2 FYEKMQ (reference sequence). There are 14 residues in the CDR3. The V gene end was trimmed by 7 bases and the J gene end by 6 bases; junction bases not matched to a gene: 4. The entire variable domain, with the rest obtained from reference TRBV13 and TRBJ2-7, is as follows: AAGVIQSPRHLIKEKRETATLKCYPIPRHDTVYWYQQGPGQDPQFLISFYEKMQSDKGSIPDRFSAQQFSDYHSELNMSSLELGDSALYFCASNGGLAGGEQYFGPGTRLTVT.

The CDR3 sequence is CASSFVSTGGAFF. CDR3 in DNA: TGTGCCAGCAGCTTTGTTTCGACAGGGGGCGCTTTCTTT. The chain is built from TRBV11-2 and TRBJ1-1, with 10 bases that match TRBD1. Trimming at V came to 3 bases and at J to 11 bases, leaving 6 bases not matched to a gene. This CDR3 spans 13 amino acids. Germline CDR1 SGHAT, CDR2 FQNNGV.

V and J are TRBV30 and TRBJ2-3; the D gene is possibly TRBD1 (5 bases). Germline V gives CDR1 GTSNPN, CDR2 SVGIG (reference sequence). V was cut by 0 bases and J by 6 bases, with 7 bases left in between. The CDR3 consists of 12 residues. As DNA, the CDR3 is TGTGCCTGGAGTGTACGACAGGATACGCAGTATTTT. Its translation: CAWSVRQDTQYF.

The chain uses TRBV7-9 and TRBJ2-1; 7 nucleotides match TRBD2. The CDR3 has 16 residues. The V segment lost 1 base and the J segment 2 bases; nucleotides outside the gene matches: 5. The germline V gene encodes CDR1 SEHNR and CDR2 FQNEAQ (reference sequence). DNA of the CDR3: TGTGCCAGCAGCTTAGACGCGGGAGTGACCTACAATGAGCAGTTCTTC. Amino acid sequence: CASSLDAGVTYNEQFF.

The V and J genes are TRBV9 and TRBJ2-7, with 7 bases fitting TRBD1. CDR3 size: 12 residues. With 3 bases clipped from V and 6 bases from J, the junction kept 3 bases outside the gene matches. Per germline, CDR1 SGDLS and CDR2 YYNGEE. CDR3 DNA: TGTGCCAGCAGCGAATCAGGGGGCGAGCAGTACTTC. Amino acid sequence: CASSESGGEQYF.

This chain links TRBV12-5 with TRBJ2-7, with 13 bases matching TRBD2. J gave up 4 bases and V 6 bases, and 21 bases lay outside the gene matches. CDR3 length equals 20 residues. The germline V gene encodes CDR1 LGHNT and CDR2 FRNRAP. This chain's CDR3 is CASGNPGGTSGAQVAYEQYF. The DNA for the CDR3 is TGTGCTAGTGGCAACCCCGGTGGGACTAGCGGGGCTCAGGTAGCTTACGAGCAGTACTTC.

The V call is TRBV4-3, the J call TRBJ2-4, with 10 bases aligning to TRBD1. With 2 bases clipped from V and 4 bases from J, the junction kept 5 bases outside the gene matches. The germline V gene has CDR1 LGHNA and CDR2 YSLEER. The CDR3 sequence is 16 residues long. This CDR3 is CASSQLPGQGKNIQYF. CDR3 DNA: TGCGCCAGCAGCCAACTTCCGGGACAGGGGAAAAACATTCAGTACTTC.

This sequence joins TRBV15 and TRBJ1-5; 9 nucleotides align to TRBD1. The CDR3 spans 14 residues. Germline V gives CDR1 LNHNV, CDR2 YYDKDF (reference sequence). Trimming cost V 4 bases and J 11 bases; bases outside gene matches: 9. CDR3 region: CATSKQGAARAQHF. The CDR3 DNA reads TGTGCCACCAGCAAACAGGGGGCCGCAAGGGCCCAGCATTTT.